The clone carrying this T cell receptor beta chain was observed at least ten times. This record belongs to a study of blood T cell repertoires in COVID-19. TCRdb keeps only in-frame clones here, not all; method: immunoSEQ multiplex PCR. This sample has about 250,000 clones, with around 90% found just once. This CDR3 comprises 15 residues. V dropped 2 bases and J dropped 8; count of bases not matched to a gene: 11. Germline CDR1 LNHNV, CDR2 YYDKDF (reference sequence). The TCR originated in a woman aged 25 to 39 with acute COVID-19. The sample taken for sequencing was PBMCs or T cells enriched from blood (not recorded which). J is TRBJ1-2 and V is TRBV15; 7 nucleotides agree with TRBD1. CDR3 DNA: TGTGCCACCAGCAGACCCGGGACAGCCACAGGGGGCTACACCTTC. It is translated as CATSRPGTATGGYTF.